These T cell receptor beta chains were read from a single sample in a study of blood T cell repertoires in COVID-19. The protocol was immunoSEQ multiplex PCR, while the TCRdb copy is restricted to in-frame clones and leaves out a portion. There are about 280,000 clones in the sample; around 91% occur only once, and roughly 1.5% lies in the top ten. The material sequenced was PBMCs or T cells enriched from blood (not recorded which). These receptors were obtained from a young woman with acute COVID-19. Both conserved end residues are part of each CDR3. A D gene is named only where the DNA matches it firmly. Size values are once, few and many counts, or a class for expanded clones, and some rows have none.

J gene: TRBJ2-1
D gene: TRBD2
V gene: TRBV7-9
CDR3 length: 14
clone size: .
CDR3 protein: CASSYGLGANEQFF
CDR3 DNA: TGTGCCAGCAGCTACGGACTAGGAGCTAATGAGCAGTTCTTC

J gene: TRBJ2-6
D gene: .
V gene: TRBV15
CDR3 length: 17
clone size: .
CDR3 protein: CATSRDRRVDFYNVLTF
CDR3 DNA: TGTGCCACCAGCAGAGATCGGAGGGTGGACTTCTACAACGTCCTGACTTTC

J gene: TRBJ2-7
D gene: TRBD2
V gene: TRBV10-2
CDR3 length: 14
clone size: .
CDR3 protein: CASSRSGSGYEQYF
CDR3 DNA: TGCGCCAGCAGTCGCAGCGGGAGCGGGTACGAGCAGTACTTC

J gene: TRBJ1-5
D gene: .
V gene: TRBV30
CDR3 length: 13
clone size: .
CDR3 protein: CAIAGDSNQPQHF
CDR3 DNA: TGTGCCATCGCAGGGGATAGCAATCAGCCCCAGCATTTT

J gene: TRBJ2-7
D gene: TRBD1
V gene: TRBV2
CDR3 length: 14
clone size: .
CDR3 protein: CASSEQGEAYEQYF
CDR3 DNA: TGTGCCAGCAGTGAACAGGGGGAAGCCTACGAGCAGTACTTC

J gene: TRBJ1-3
D gene: .
V gene: TRBV19
CDR3 length: 15
clone size: once
CDR3 protein: CASSIGLVAGNTIYF
CDR3 DNA: TGTGCCAGTAGTATAGGGCTCGTCGCTGGAAACACCATATATTTT

J gene: TRBJ2-2
D gene: .
V gene: TRBV9
CDR3 length: 16
clone size: .
CDR3 protein: CASSVVPTPNTGELFF
CDR3 DNA: TGTGCCAGCAGCGTAGTCCCAACTCCGAACACCGGGGAGCTGTTTTTT

J gene: TRBJ2-5
D gene: TRBD1
V gene: TRBV9
CDR3 length: 14
clone size: .
CDR3 protein: CASTSGTGEETQYF
CDR3 DNA: TGTGCCAGCACGTCCGGGACAGGGGAAGAGACCCAGTACTTC

J gene: TRBJ2-7
D gene: .
V gene: TRBV29-1
CDR3 length: 16
clone size: .
CDR3 protein: CSVEAESGSSDYEQYF
CDR3 DNA: TGCAGCGTTGAGGCCGAATCAGGGTCTTCCGACTACGAGCAGTACTTC

J gene: TRBJ1-2
D gene: .
V gene: TRBV6-5
CDR3 length: 14
clone size: .
CDR3 protein: CASSYSSQNYGYTF
CDR3 DNA: TGTGCCAGCAGTTACTCTTCCCAGAACTATGGCTACACCTTC

J gene: TRBJ1-2
D gene: TRBD1
V gene: TRBV19
CDR3 length: 13
clone size: .
CDR3 protein: CASSRQGNYGYTF
CDR3 DNA: TGTGCCAGTAGCAGACAGGGGAACTATGGCTACACCTTC

J gene: TRBJ2-1
D gene: .
V gene: TRBV5-1
CDR3 length: 14
clone size: .
CDR3 protein: CASSLRESYNEQFF
CDR3 DNA: TGCGCCAGCAGCTTAAGAGAGTCCTACAATGAGCAGTTCTTC

J gene: TRBJ2-1
D gene: .
V gene: TRBV28
CDR3 length: 15
clone size: .
CDR3 protein: CASSFGRTYYNEQFF
CDR3 DNA: TGTGCCAGCAGTTTTGGGCGAACCTACTACAATGAGCAGTTCTTC

J gene: TRBJ2-7
D gene: TRBD2
V gene: TRBV29-1
CDR3 length: 13
clone size: .
CDR3 protein: CSVERGLGYEQYF
CDR3 DNA: TGCAGCGTTGAAAGGGGACTAGGCTACGAGCAGTACTTC

J gene: TRBJ1-5
D gene: .
V gene: TRBV30
CDR3 length: 13
clone size: .
CDR3 protein: CAQAVAGPTPQHF
CDR3 DNA: TGTGCCCAAGCCGTGGCGGGCCCTACGCCCCAGCATTTT

J gene: TRBJ2-3
D gene: TRBD1
V gene: TRBV24-1
CDR3 length: 18
clone size: .
CDR3 protein: CATSDDRDRGLLVDTQYF
CDR3 DNA: TGTGCCACCAGTGATGACCGGGACAGGGGGCTTTTGGTAGATACGCAGTATTTT

J gene: TRBJ1-2
D gene: TRBD1
V gene: TRBV30
CDR3 length: 15
clone size: .
CDR3 protein: CASDTDRVESYGYTF
CDR3 DNA: TGTGCCTCCGACACAGACAGGGTAGAGAGCTATGGCTACACCTTC

J gene: TRBJ2-1
D gene: .
V gene: TRBV6-2/TRBV6-3
CDR3 length: 13
clone size: .
CDR3 protein: CASSYEEYNEQFF
CDR3 DNA: TGTGCCAGCAGTTACGAGGAATACAATGAGCAGTTCTTC

J gene: TRBJ1-5
D gene: TRBD1
V gene: TRBV28
CDR3 length: 15
clone size: once
CDR3 protein: CASRTTGLMGQPQHF
CDR3 DNA: TGTGCCAGCAGGACGACAGGGCTAATGGGCCAGCCCCAGCATTTT

J gene: TRBJ2-2
D gene: .
V gene: TRBV9
CDR3 length: 13
clone size: .
CDR3 protein: CASSPGNTGELFF
CDR3 DNA: TGTGCCAGCAGCCCCGGGAACACCGGGGAGCTGTTTTTT

J gene: TRBJ2-2
D gene: TRBD1
V gene: TRBV7-8
CDR3 length: 16
clone size: .
CDR3 protein: CASSLERQGVWGELFF
CDR3 DNA: TGTGCCAGCAGCCTAGAACGACAGGGGGTATGGGGGGAGCTGTTTTTT

J gene: TRBJ2-1
D gene: .
V gene: TRBV5-8
CDR3 length: 12
clone size: few
CDR3 protein: CASSLIEGEQFF
CDR3 DNA: TGTGCCAGCAGCTTAATTGAGGGTGAGCAGTTCTTC

J gene: TRBJ2-2
D gene: TRBD1
V gene: TRBV6-4
CDR3 length: 14
clone size: few
CDR3 protein: CASRRQGPNGELFF
CDR3 DNA: TGTGCCAGCAGAAGACAGGGTCCTAACGGGGAGCTGTTTTTT

J gene: TRBJ1-1
D gene: TRBD1
V gene: TRBV4-1
CDR3 length: 14
clone size: .
CDR3 protein: CASSQSGGDTEAFF
CDR3 DNA: TGCGCCAGCAGCCAATCAGGGGGCGACACTGAAGCTTTCTTT

J gene: TRBJ2-1
D gene: TRBD2
V gene: TRBV18
CDR3 length: 19
clone size: .
CDR3 protein: CASSPRAGSRTSGRIGQFF
CDR3 DNA: TGTGCCAGCTCACCGAGGGCAGGGTCAAGGACTAGCGGGAGAATTGGGCAGTTCTTC

J gene: TRBJ1-6
D gene: .
V gene: TRBV10-3
CDR3 length: 15
clone size: .
CDR3 protein: CAISESAQYNSPLHF
CDR3 DNA: TGTGCCATCAGTGAGTCTGCACAATATAATTCACCCCTCCACTTT

J gene: TRBJ2-7
D gene: TRBD1
V gene: TRBV7-2
CDR3 length: 14
clone size: .
CDR3 protein: CASSLGGQGYEQYF
CDR3 DNA: TGTGCCAGCAGCTTAGGGGGACAGGGGTACGAGCAGTACTTC

J gene: TRBJ1-1
D gene: .
V gene: TRBV5-4
CDR3 length: 17
clone size: .
CDR3 protein: CASSLIRFAGENTEAFF
CDR3 DNA: TGTGCCAGCAGCTTGATTAGGTTTGCGGGGGAGAACACTGAAGCTTTCTTT

J gene: TRBJ2-1
D gene: .
V gene: TRBV30
CDR3 length: 17
clone size: .
CDR3 protein: CAWCHLLRGGSYNEQFF
CDR3 DNA: TGTGCCTGGTGCCACCTTCTACGAGGGGGATCCTACAATGAGCAGTTCTTC

J gene: TRBJ1-2
D gene: .
V gene: TRBV2
CDR3 length: 14
clone size: .
CDR3 protein: CASSVGRAVSGYTF
CDR3 DNA: TGTGCCAGCAGTGTTGGCAGGGCGGTTAGTGGCTACACCTTC

J gene: TRBJ1-2
D gene: TRBD1
V gene: TRBV4-2
CDR3 length: 16
clone size: .
CDR3 protein: CASSRSGTGRVYGYTF
CDR3 DNA: TGTGCCAGCAGCCGTTCCGGGACAGGGCGGGTCTATGGCTACACCTTC

J gene: TRBJ1-5
D gene: .
V gene: TRBV19
CDR3 length: 15
clone size: .
CDR3 protein: CASCLQEGSNQPQHF
CDR3 DNA: TGTGCCAGCTGCCTCCAGGAAGGTAGCAATCAGCCCCAGCATTTT

J gene: TRBJ2-7
D gene: .
V gene: TRBV5-8
CDR3 length: 14
clone size: .
CDR3 protein: CASSSTDKSYEQYF
CDR3 DNA: TGTGCCAGCAGCTCAACGGACAAGTCCTACGAGCAGTACTTC

J gene: TRBJ2-1
D gene: .
V gene: TRBV25-1
CDR3 length: 13
clone size: .
CDR3 protein: CASSEWRVNEQFF
CDR3 DNA: TGTGCCAGCAGTGAATGGAGGGTCAATGAGCAGTTCTTC

J gene: TRBJ2-1
D gene: TRBD1
V gene: TRBV18
CDR3 length: 15
clone size: .
CDR3 protein: CASSPRQGAENEQFF
CDR3 DNA: TGTGCCAGCTCCCCACGACAGGGGGCGGAAAATGAGCAGTTCTTC

J gene: TRBJ2-1
D gene: TRBD2
V gene: TRBV24-1
CDR3 length: 16
clone size: .
CDR3 protein: CATSDGRLSSYNEQFF
CDR3 DNA: TGTGCCACCAGTGACGGGAGGCTTAGCTCCTACAATGAGCAGTTCTTC

J gene: TRBJ1-3
D gene: .
V gene: TRBV2
CDR3 length: 12
clone size: .
CDR3 protein: CASSEVGNTIYF
CDR3 DNA: TGTGCCAGCAGTGAAGTAGGAAACACCATATATTTT

J gene: TRBJ2-7
D gene: .
V gene: TRBV28
CDR3 length: 16
clone size: once
CDR3 protein: CASSLRPAGPPYEQYF
CDR3 DNA: TGTGCCAGCAGTTTACGACCGGCAGGGCCGCCCTACGAGCAGTACTTC

J gene: TRBJ2-3
D gene: .
V gene: TRBV5-1
CDR3 length: 12
clone size: .
CDR3 protein: CASSLTADTQYF
CDR3 DNA: TGCGCCAGCAGCTTGACAGCAGATACGCAGTATTTT

J gene: TRBJ2-1
D gene: .
V gene: TRBV27
CDR3 length: 18
clone size: .
CDR3 protein: CASSPPPGSVGVYNEQFF
CDR3 DNA: TGTGCCAGCAGTCCGCCTCCCGGTAGCGTTGGCGTTTACAATGAGCAGTTCTTC

J gene: TRBJ2-2
D gene: TRBD2
V gene: TRBV7-3
CDR3 length: 17
clone size: .
CDR3 protein: CASSPKVAGERTGELFF
CDR3 DNA: TGTGCCAGCAGCCCGAAAGTAGCGGGAGAAAGGACCGGGGAGCTGTTTTTT

J gene: TRBJ2-7
D gene: TRBD1
V gene: TRBV4-1
CDR3 length: 16
clone size: .
CDR3 protein: CASSLIPGQGAQEQYF
CDR3 DNA: TGCGCCAGCAGCCTAATCCCGGGACAGGGGGCGCAGGAGCAGTACTTC

J gene: TRBJ2-2
D gene: TRBD2
V gene: TRBV28
CDR3 length: 17
clone size: .
CDR3 protein: CASILAGRPSNTGELFF
CDR3 DNA: TGTGCCAGCATTTTAGCGGGCAGGCCGTCGAACACCGGGGAGCTGTTTTTT

J gene: TRBJ2-2
D gene: TRBD2
V gene: TRBV24-1
CDR3 length: 16
clone size: .
CDR3 protein: CATSERKREYTGELFF
CDR3 DNA: TGTGCCACCAGTGAGAGAAAGCGGGAGTACACCGGGGAGCTGTTTTTT